This T cell receptor (beta chain) appears in the sequencing data of a study of Ad26.COV2.S vaccination and SARS-CoV-2 variants. Produced via immunoSEQ multiplex PCR; TCRdb's table is partial and in-frame only. The sample lists 350,000 to 400,000 clones; 75% to 90% were seen once. Treatment reported: around 19 received Ad26.COV2.S at low or high dose, single or two shots; about 5 received placebo; per-sample allocation not given. Sampling was performed 63 days after the first vaccine or placebo injection. The CDR3 is 15 residues long. Per the germline V gene, CDR1 is SGDLS and CDR2 is YYNGEE. Unmatched junction bases numbered 6, after V lost 4 bases and J lost 4 bases.

Sample: peripheral blood, taken in a trial of Ad26.COV2.S vaccine versus placebo. The TCR originated in a person between 18 and 65 years old who received the Ad26.COV2.S COVID-19 vaccine or a placebo. The rearrangement links TRBV9 to TRBJ2-5; 11 positions match TRBD2. The CDR3 reads CASSFRTSGSETQYF. CDR3 bases: TGTGCCAGCAGCTTCCGGACTAGCGGGTCAGAGACCCAGTACTTC.